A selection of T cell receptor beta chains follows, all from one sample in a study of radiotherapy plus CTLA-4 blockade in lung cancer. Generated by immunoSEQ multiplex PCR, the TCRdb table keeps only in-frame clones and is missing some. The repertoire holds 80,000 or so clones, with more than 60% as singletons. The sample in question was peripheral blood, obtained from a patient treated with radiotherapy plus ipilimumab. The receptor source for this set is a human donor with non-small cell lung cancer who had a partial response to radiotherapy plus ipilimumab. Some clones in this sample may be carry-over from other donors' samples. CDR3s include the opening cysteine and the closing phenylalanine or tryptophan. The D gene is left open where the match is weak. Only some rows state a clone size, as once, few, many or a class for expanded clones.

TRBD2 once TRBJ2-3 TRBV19 TGTGCCAGTACCTTCCGGGCTAGCGGGAGTAGGGCAGATACGCAGTATTTT CASTFRASGSRADTQYF
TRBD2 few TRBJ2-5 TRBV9 TGTGCCAGCAGCGCCTCTACGGGAGGAGAGACCCAGTACTTC CASSASTGGETQYF
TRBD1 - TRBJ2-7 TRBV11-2 TGTGCCAGCAGCCCGCTCCGGACAGGGGCCTACGAGCAGTACTTC CASSPLRTGAYEQYF
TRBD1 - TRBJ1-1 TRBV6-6 TGTGCCAGCAGTTCTCACCCGGGACAGGGGATTGCTGAAGCTTTCTTT CASSSHPGQGIAEAFF
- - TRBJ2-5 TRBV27 TGTGCCAGCAGCCACCATAGTATCGAAGAGACCCAGTACTTC CASSHHSIEETQYF
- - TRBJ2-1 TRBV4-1 TGCGCCAGCAGAATTGCCAGCTCCTACAATGAGCAGTTCTTC CASRIASSYNEQFF
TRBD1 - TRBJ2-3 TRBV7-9 TGTGCCAGCAGCTCGGACAGGGGTGGAGGCACAGATACGCAGTATTTT CASSSDRGGGTDTQYF
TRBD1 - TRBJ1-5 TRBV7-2 TGTGCCAGCAGCTTAGAAGGGTTGGGGACAGGCTATAGCAATCAGCCCCAGCATTTT CASSLEGLGTGYSNQPQHF
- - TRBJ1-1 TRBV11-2 TGTGCCAGCAGCTTAGATCATCAGAACACTGAAGCTTTCTTT CASSLDHQNTEAFF
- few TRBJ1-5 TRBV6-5 TGTGCCAGCAGTCCAAATCAGCCCCAGCATTTT CASSPNQPQHF
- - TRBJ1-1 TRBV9 TGTGCCAGCAGCGTAGGCCCAGGGGTCACTGAAGCTTTCTTT CASSVGPGVTEAFF
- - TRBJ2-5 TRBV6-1 TGTGCCAGCAGTGAAGTTTGGGGGCGATATTTACAAGAGACCCAGTACTTC CASSEVWGRYLQETQYF
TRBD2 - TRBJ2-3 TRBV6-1 TGTGCCAGCAGTGGTTATTTGAGCGGGGAGACAGATACGCAGTATTTT CASSGYLSGETDTQYF
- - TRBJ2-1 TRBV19 TGTGCCAGTAGTACCAGATCCTACAATGAGCAGTTCTTC CASSTRSYNEQFF
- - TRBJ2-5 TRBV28 TGTGCCAGCAGTTTACCCACAACGAACGGGGGGCTGGAGACCCAGTACTTC CASSLPTTNGGLETQYF
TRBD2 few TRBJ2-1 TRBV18 TGTGCCAGCTCACTATCGGGGGGATACAATGAGCAGTTCTTC CASSLSGGYNEQFF
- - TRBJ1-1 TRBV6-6 TGTGCCAGCAGCCCGGCGGGGACTGAAGCTTTCTTT CASSPAGTEAFF
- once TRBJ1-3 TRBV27 TGTGCCAGCAGTTTAGTCCCTCTCTCTGGAAACACCATATATTTT CASSLVPLSGNTIYF
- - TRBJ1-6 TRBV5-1 TGCGCCAGCAGCTTGGACCCATACCGGTCACCCCTCCACTTT CASSLDPYRSPLHF
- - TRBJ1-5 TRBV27 TGTGCCAGCAGTTTTACCAGCGGTGTCGGCCGCAATCAGCCCCAGCATTTT CASSFTSGVGRNQPQHF
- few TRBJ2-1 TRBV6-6 TGTGCCAGCAGGGCGGTAGAGGTGAATGAGCAGTTCTTC CASRAVEVNEQFF
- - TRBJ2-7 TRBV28 TGTGCCAGCAGACCCTGGGGGGGGCGCATCGGTCACGAGCAGTACTTC CASRPWGGRIGHEQYF
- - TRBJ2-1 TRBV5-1 TGCGCCAGCAGACTAACTAGCTCCTACAATGAGCAGTTCTTC CASRLTSSYNEQFF
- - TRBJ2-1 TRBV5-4 TGTGCCAGCAGCCAGCAGGGCAATGAGCAGTTCTTC CASSQQGNEQFF
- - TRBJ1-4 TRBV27 TGTGCCAGCAGTTTAACCAGGGGTGAAAAACTGTTTTTT CASSLTRGEKLFF
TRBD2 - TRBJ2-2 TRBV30 TGTGCCTGGAGTGTATGGCTAGCGGGAGGCGACACCGGGGAGCTGTTTTTT CAWSVWLAGGDTGELFF
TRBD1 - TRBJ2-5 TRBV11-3 TGTGCCAGCAGCTATACTACTTTAGGGACAGGGGGCGGCGAGACCCAGTACTTC CASSYTTLGTGGGETQYF
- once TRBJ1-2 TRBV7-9 TGTGCCAGCAGCGTCGCGGGGGGGCGCGGCTATGGCTACACCTTC CASSVAGGRGYGYTF
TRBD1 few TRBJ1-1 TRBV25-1 TGTGCCAGCAGTCAAAGACAGGGCCCCATTGAAGAAGCTTTCTTT CASSQRQGPIEEAFF
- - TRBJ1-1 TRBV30 TGTGCCTGGAGTGTATGGGGCCCAAACACTGAAGCTTTCTTT CAWSVWGPNTEAFF
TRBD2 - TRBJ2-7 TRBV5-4 TGTGCCAGCAGCGCCACTAGCGGTGCCTACGAGCAGTACTTC CASSATSGAYEQYF
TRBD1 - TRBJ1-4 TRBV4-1 TGCGCCAGCAGCCCTGGACAGGGTGAAAGTGAAAAACTGTTTTTT CASSPGQGESEKLFF
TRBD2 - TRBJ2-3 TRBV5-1 TGCGCCAGCAGCAAAGAAACGTCCGGGACTAGCGGGAGGGTAGATACGCAGTATTTT CASSKETSGTSGRVDTQYF
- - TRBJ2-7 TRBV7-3 TGTGCCAGCAGCCCCACAGGGATCAACGAGCAGTACTTC CASSPTGINEQYF
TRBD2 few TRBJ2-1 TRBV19 TGTGCCAGTAGGGCTAGCGGGGGAGCTTACAATGAGCAGTTCTTC CASRASGGAYNEQFF
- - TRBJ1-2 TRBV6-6 TGTGCCAGCACCGACAGGACCCAAACCTATGGCTACACCTTC CASTDRTQTYGYTF
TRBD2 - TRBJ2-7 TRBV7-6 TGTGCCAGCAGCTTAGGGGGGGGGTACGAGCAGTACTTC CASSLGGGYEQYF
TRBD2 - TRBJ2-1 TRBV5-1 TGCGCCAGCAGCGGACGAATAGCGGGCATGGCCTACAATGAGCAGTTCTTC CASSGRIAGMAYNEQFF
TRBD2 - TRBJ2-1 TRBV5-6 TGTGCCAGCAGCTTGGGACTAGCGACTGTTTATGAGCAGTTCTTC CASSLGLATVYEQFF
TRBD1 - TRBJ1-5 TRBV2 TGTGCCAGCAGTGGAGACAGGGGTATCGGTCAGCCCCAGCATTTT CASSGDRGIGQPQHF
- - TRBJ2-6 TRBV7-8 TGTGCCAGCAGCCACAAGCGACAGGGGGCCAACGTCCTGACTTTC CASSHKRQGANVLTF
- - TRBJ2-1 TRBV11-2 TGTGCCAGCAGCCAGAGCGGAAACTCCTACAATGAGCAGTTCTTC CASSQSGNSYNEQFF
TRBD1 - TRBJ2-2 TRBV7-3 TGTGCCAGCAGCTCTGACAGGGGTTTCGGGGAGCTGTTTTTT CASSSDRGFGELFF
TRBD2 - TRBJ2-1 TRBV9 TGTGCCAGCAGCCCCCGACTGAGCGGGGGTAATGAGCAGTTCTTC CASSPRLSGGNEQFF
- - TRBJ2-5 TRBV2 TGTGCCAGCAGTGCTCAGGGAGAGACCCAGTACTTC CASSAQGETQYF
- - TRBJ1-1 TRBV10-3 TGTGCCATCAGTGGTCAGGGCAGGATGAACACTGAAGCTTTCTTT CAISGQGRMNTEAFF
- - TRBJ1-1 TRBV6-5 TGTGCCAGCAGACGGGACCCGACAGGTGCTATGGAAGCTTTCTTT CASRRDPTGAMEAFF
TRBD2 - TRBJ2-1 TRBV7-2 TGTGCCAGCAGCTTAGGCCTATGGCGGGGGGGTGATGAGCAGTTCTTC CASSLGLWRGGDEQFF
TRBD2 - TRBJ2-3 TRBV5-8 TGTGCCAGCGCGACTAGCGCGGAGAGCACAGATACGCAGTATTTT CASATSAESTDTQYF
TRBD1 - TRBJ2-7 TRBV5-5 TGTGCCAGCAGCCCCGCCGGGACAGGGGGCAACGAGCAGTACTTC CASSPAGTGGNEQYF
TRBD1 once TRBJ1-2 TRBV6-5 TGTGCCAGCAGTCCAGGACAGGGTGGTTATGGCTACACCTTC CASSPGQGGYGYTF